This T cell receptor (beta chain) was recorded in a study of cytotoxic CD8 clonotypes in ibrutinib-treated CLL. Study overall: The group held 11 relapsed/refractory and around 15 treatment-naive patients, with roughly 17 IGHV unmutated.

The repertoire was sequenced with immunoSEQ multiplex PCR; TCRdb's copy has only in-frame clones and lacks some. Seen here are approximately 280,000 clones, approximately 79% observed once, and the top ten hold about 5.3%. V was trimmed by 5 bases and J by 4 bases, leaving 15 bases between them. Germline V CDR1 and CDR2: SGHAT, FQNNGV. The CDR3 loop spans 14 amino acids. This chain connects TRBV11-2 to TRBJ2-7; D is ambiguous. The sample consisted of PBMCs, taken at disease progression, from a patient treated with ibrutinib. This receptor was identified in a human donor with chronic lymphocytic leukemia. The CDR3 loop reads CASSRYLPGYEQYF. CDR3 nucleotide sequence: TGTGCCAGCAGCCGATACTTACCCGGGTACGAGCAGTACTTC. Drawing the rest from reference TRBV11-2 and TRBJ2-7, the complete variable domain is EAGVAQSPRYKIIEKRQSVAFWCNPISGHATLYWYQQILGQGPKLLIQFQNNGVVDDSQLPKDRFSAERLKGVDSTLKIQPAKLEDSAVYLCASSRYLPGYEQYFGPGTRLTVT.